This TCR beta chain was retrieved from a study of response to subunit inactivated influenza vaccine. The CDR3 totals 16 residues. V lost 4 bases to trimming and J lost 3 bases; unmatched junction nucleotides: 6. CDR1 MNHEY and CDR2 SVGAGI come from the germline V gene. Each CDR3 protein is one row after TCRdb ran MiXCR on the RT-PCR reads. The sample has roughly 700,000 distinct CDR3 sequences; about 15% are singletons. The sequenced sample was PBMCs from blood, obtained 14 days before vaccination. The chain recombines TRBV6-5 with TRBJ2-3, with 11 bases aligning to TRBD1. The sequence came from a man aged 50-59 years who received an inactivated influenza vaccine. CDR3 bases: TGTGCCAGCAGTTGGGGACAGGGGGTTGGTACAGATACGCAGTATTTT. Encoded protein: CASSWGQGVGTDTQYF.